Detailed here is one T cell receptor (beta chain). Its antigen is currently unknown. Germline V gene data show CDR1 as MDHEN and CDR2 as SYDVKM. V gave up 5 bases and J gave up 7 bases, with 18 bases separating them. The CDR3 is 15 amino acids. This sample is part of a study of shared clonotypes between healthy human individuals. Study overall: Donor composition was a couple of women and a few men, aged 18 to 49. There were three CD4 naive, three CD4 memory, two CD8 naive and one CD8 memory plates per donor.

TCRdb's copy holds only in-frame clones and misses some; the assay was immunoSEQ multiplex PCR. Here the sample spans over 1.5 million clones, approximately 98% being singletons. Regarding the study as a whole: Investigators collected only blood, and repertoires in tissues likely differ. Sequencing depth was a factor that was expected to affect clonotype sharing among donors.

This receptor was obtained from a man aged 30 to 39 in good health. Sequenced sample: naive CD4+ T cells sorted from blood. Subset described: CD45RA+ positively selected. The J gene is TRBJ2-1, the V gene TRBV28, with a weak D call TRBD1 (7 bases). The CDR3 DNA is TGTGCCAGCAGTCCCCCACAGGGGACTGGTAATGAGCAGTTCTTC. Residues: CASSPPQGTGNEQFF.